These 28 T cell receptor beta chains were sequenced from one sample in a study of Ad26.COV2.S vaccination and SARS-CoV-2 variants. Clones were read by immunoSEQ multiplex PCR, and TCRdb kept only the in-frame ones, dropping some. The repertoire has roughly 140,000 clones, roughly 89% of them found once; the top ten carry around 5%. Source: peripheral blood, taken after recovery from COVID-19. The receptors were gathered from a human donor who had recovered from COVID-19.

The chain employs TRBV7-6 and TRBJ1-4; D ambiguous. The CDR3 covers 16 residues. The ends were cut back, 1 base at V and 7 bases at J, with 16 bases in the middle. Looked up from germline, CDR1 is SGHVS and CDR2 is FNYEAQ. The CDR3 nucleotides are TGTGCCAGCAGCTTAGGGGTGGAGGGAGTGGGTGAAAAACTGTTTTTT. It yields the protein CASSLGVEGVGEKLFF.

The rearrangement links TRBV15 to TRBJ2-6, with 7 bases aligning to TRBD1. In germline, CDR1 is LNHNV, CDR2 YYDKDF (reference sequence). The ends lost 1 base at V and 4 bases at J; junction bases unmatched: 4. The length of the CDR3 is 16 residues. CDR3: CATSRGGTAGANVLTF. The CDR3 coding sequence is TGTGCCACCAGCAGAGGTGGGACAGCCGGGGCCAACGTCCTGACTTTC.

The chain is built from TRBV28 and TRBJ2-3, with D unclear. V lost 3 bases and J lost 0, with 4 bases in between. Germline loops: CDR1 MDHEN, CDR2 SYDVKM. The CDR3 is made up of 13 amino acids. The CDR3 DNA reads as TGTGCCAGCAGTTTGTATAGCACAGATACGCAGTATTTT. This gives the protein CASSLYSTDTQYF.

This chain's CDR3 is CASSNNPGQVKLFF. CDR3 sequence (DNA): TGTGCCAGTAGTAACAATCCGGGACAGGTCAAACTGTTTTTT. The chain joins TRBV19 to TRBJ1-4; 8 bases line up with TRBD1. The germline V gene encodes CDR1 LNHDA and CDR2 SQIVND (reference sequence). V lost 4 bases, J lost 11 bases, and 9 bases stayed unmatched. This CDR3 contains 14 residues.

This rearrangement joins TRBV3-1 (or the pseudogene TRBV3-2) to TRBJ2-3, with 9 bases aligning to TRBD2. Germline trimming cut 0 bases from V and 8 bases from J; bases unmatched to any gene: 9. The V gene's germline CDR1 is LGHDT and CDR2 YNNKEL (reference sequence). The CDR3 runs 16 residues. The CDR3 is CASSQDLAGGRGTQYF. In nucleotides, the CDR3 is TGTGCCAGCAGCCAAGATTTGGCGGGGGGGCGAGGTACGCAGTATTTT.

In this sample, this clone turned up once. V usage is TRBV28 and J usage is TRBJ1-1; TRBD1 matches at 8 bases. CDR3 length: 14 residues. Germline assignment: CDR1 MDHEN and CDR2 SYDVKM. V lost 2 bases and J lost 5; bases outside the gene matches: 4. The CDR3 spells CASSLQGAGTEAFF. CDR3 DNA sequence: TGTGCCAGCAGTTTACAGGGGGCAGGAACTGAAGCTTTCTTT.

V gene TRBV30 combines with J gene TRBJ1-4; no reliable D call. CDR3 length: 16 residues. CDR1 is GTSNPN and CDR2 is SVGIG in the germline V gene (reference sequence). With 2 bases removed from V and 7 bases from J, the gap between germline ends came to 20 bases. CDR3 DNA: TGTGCCTGGAGTTCCCCTGGAGGGAGACTACGTGAAAAACTGTTTTTT. Its translation: CAWSSPGGRLREKLFF.

V usage is TRBV12-3 or TRBV12-4 and J usage is TRBJ2-5; perhaps TRBD1 as D (6 bases). The CDR3 consists of 13 residues. V lost 4 bases to trimming and J lost 7 bases, with 13 bases between them. CDR3 sequence: CASSYQGRRTQYF. CDR3 nucleotides: TGTGCCAGCAGTTATCAGGGGCGTAGGACCCAGTACTTC.

In its sample, this clone was seen a few times. J is TRBJ1-2 and V is TRBV29-1, with unresolved D. Trimming shortened V by 4 bases and J by 14 bases, and 23 bases separated the two germline ends. Germline V gene sequence: CDR1 SQVTM, CDR2 ANQGSEA. This CDR3 contains 13 residues. The CDR3 DNA reads TGCAGCGTTGGCAGTACATCTACTGGCGCACGGACCTTC. As protein: CSVGSTSTGARTF.

This clone was detected a few times. This chain joins TRBV5-1 and TRBJ1-2; a possible D gene is TRBD1 (6 bases). The CDR3 contains 13 residues. The germline V gene has CDR1 SGHRS and CDR2 YFSETQ. V was clipped by 4 bases and J by 3 bases, with 10 bases between them. The CDR3 protein is CASSPGQYYGYTF. CDR3 nucleotide sequence: TGCGCCAGCAGCCCGGGACAATACTATGGCTACACCTTC.

The genes are TRBV9 and TRBJ2-7, with 8 bases aligning to TRBD1. The CDR3 runs to 14 residues. Germline values: CDR1 SGDLS, CDR2 YYNGEE. After removal of 0 bases from V and 9 bases from J, the junction contained 8 bases not matched to a gene. The CDR3 DNA is TGTGCCAGCAGCGTAGAACAGGGGGAGAGCGTGCAGTACTTC. The encoded protein is CASSVEQGESVQYF.

The genes are TRBV29-1 and TRBJ1-1; D uncertain. Germline assignment: CDR1 SQVTM and CDR2 ANQGSEA. Trimming took off 8 bases at V and 11 bases at J, with 15 bases between the two ends. This CDR3 comprises 10 residues. The CDR3 spells CSPSGVSAFF. The CDR3 region has the DNA TGCAGCCCTTCGGGTGTTTCGGCTTTCTTT.

The rearrangement links TRBV7-9 to TRBJ1-2; 8 bases align to TRBD1. This CDR3 is built from 13 residues. CDR1 SEHNR and CDR2 FQNEAQ come from the germline V gene (reference sequence). Losses at the gene ends were 7 bases for V and 4 bases for J; bases not matched to a gene: 5. The CDR3 loop is CASTGQGFYGYTF. In nucleotides, the CDR3 is TGTGCCAGCACCGGACAGGGTTTCTATGGCTACACCTTC.

This chain uses TRBV19 with TRBJ1-5, with D perhaps matching TRBD1 (6 bases). CDR3 size: 16 residues. In germline, CDR1 is LNHDA, CDR2 SQIVND (reference sequence). Trimming left V 4 bases short and J 6 bases short, with 19 bases between. The CDR3 bases are TGTGCCAGTAGTAGGGGTCTGATAGGGGGGGGTCAGCCCCAGCATTTT. This sequence encodes CASSRGLIGGGQPQHF.

The rearrangement links TRBV15 to TRBJ2-7, with D hard to call. The germline V gene encodes CDR1 LNHNV and CDR2 YYDKDF (reference sequence). The V and J ends lost 1 base and 6 bases respectively, with 10 bases between them. This CDR3 is built from 13 residues. The CDR3 region is CATSRGLSSEQYF. CDR3 in DNA: TGTGCCACCAGCAGAGGCCTGAGCTCCGAGCAGTACTTC.

The chain couples TRBV19 to TRBJ1-1, with 7 bases fitting TRBD1. The V gene's germline CDR1 is LNHDA and CDR2 SQIVND (reference sequence). After removal of 7 bases from V and 8 bases from J, the junction contained 7 bases not matched to a gene. The CDR3 is 12 amino acids. The CDR3 DNA follows: TGTGCCAGTATCCGGGAGGGGGCAGAAGCTTTCTTT. This codes for CASIREGAEAFF. The full variable domain, its missing parts supplied by reference TRBV19 and TRBJ1-1, is DGGITQSPKYLFRKEGQNVTLSCEQNLNHDAMYWYRQDPGQGLRLIYYSQIVNDFQKGDIAEGYSVSREKKESFPLTVTSAQKNPTAFYLCASIREGAEAFFGQGTRLTVV.

The V gene is TRBV7-2, the J gene TRBJ2-1; 10 bases map to TRBD1. The CDR3 contains 14 residues. Germline loops: CDR1 SGHTA, CDR2 FQGNSA. With 5 bases clipped from V and 7 bases from J, the junction kept 5 bases outside the gene matches. The CDR3 bases are TGTGCCAGCAGCCCGGGACAGGGGAGGAATGAGCAGTTCTTC. Its translation: CASSPGQGRNEQFF. The complete variable domain, with remaining parts taken from reference TRBV7-2 and TRBJ2-1, reads GAGVSQSPSNKVTEKGKDVELRCDPISGHTALYWYRQSLGQGLEFLIYFQGNSAPDKSGLPSDRFSAERTGGSVSTLTIQRTQQEDSAVYLCASSPGQGRNEQFFGPGTRLTVL.

The genes are TRBV7-2 and TRBJ1-2; TRBD1 aligns across 7 bases. There are 14 residues in the CDR3. V was clipped by 4 bases and J by 2 bases; unmatched bases: 4. The germline gives CDR1 SGHTA, CDR2 FQGNSA. Here the CDR3 reads CASSWTGGNYGYTF. The CDR3 DNA reads as TGTGCCAGCAGCTGGACAGGAGGAAACTATGGCTACACCTTC.

The chain carries TRBV4-3 and TRBJ2-7, with D possibly being TRBD1 (6 bases). Between the trimmed V and J ends, which lost 0 bases and 3 bases, there was a span of 9 bases. The CDR3 contains 14 residues. Looked up from germline, CDR1 is LGHNA and CDR2 is YSLEER. The CDR3, as DNA: TGCGCCAGCAGCCAAGATCAACAGGGCTACGAGCAGTACTTC. Amino acids: CASSQDQQGYEQYF.

V gene TRBV5-6 combines with J gene TRBJ1-6, with D hard to call. The CDR3 runs to 15 residues. V dropped 1 base and J dropped 7 bases, with 12 bases sitting between them. Germline-derived CDR1 and CDR2 are SGHDT and YYEEEE. CDR3 DNA: TGTGCCAGCAGCTTGAGAACGACGGGGAATTCACCCCTCCACTTT. Amino acid sequence: CASSLRTTGNSPLHF.

The rearrangement uses TRBV6-2 or TRBV6-3 and TRBJ2-3; maybe TRBD2 (6 bases). V was shortened by 2 bases and J by 3 bases, with 18 bases between the two germline ends. The CDR3 extends over 17 amino acids. Germline CDR1 MNHEY, CDR2 SVGEGT. CDR3: CASSYTYEAGNTDTQYF. The DNA for the CDR3 is TGTGCCAGCAGTTACACCTACGAAGCGGGTAATACAGATACGCAGTATTTT.

The genes are TRBV10-2 and TRBJ2-7, with D perhaps being TRBD1 or TRBD2 (5 bases each). The CDR3 runs to 12 residues. The ends were cut back, 11 bases at V and 1 base at J, with 12 bases in the middle. From germline, CDR1 is WSHSY and CDR2 SAAADI. CDR3 amino acids: CAGGRTSYEQYF. The CDR3 nucleotides read TGCGCCGGGGGACGGACGTCCTACGAGCAGTACTTC.

V usage is TRBV10-2 and J usage is TRBJ2-5; 7 bases are shared with TRBD1. This CDR3 comprises 13 residues. Germline CDR1 reads WSHSY; CDR2 reads SAAADI. The trim removed 4 bases at V and 2 bases at J, leaving 1 base unmatched. This chain's CDR3 is CASSATGQETQYF. DNA of the CDR3: TGCGCCAGCAGTGCGACAGGGCAAGAGACCCAGTACTTC.

This chain links TRBV7-2 with TRBJ1-3; perhaps TRBD1 as D (5 bases). The CDR3 covers 14 residues. Germline V gene data show CDR1 as SGHTA and CDR2 as FQGNSA. The V and J ends lost 5 bases and 0 bases respectively, with 8 bases between them. CDR3 sequence: CASSPGNSGNTIYF. The CDR3 region has the DNA TGTGCCAGCAGCCCAGGGAACTCTGGAAACACCATATATTTT.

This clone was recorded once. The chain joins TRBV4-1 to TRBJ1-1; D is possibly TRBD1 (5 bases). Germline V gene lookup returns CDR1 MGHRA and CDR2 YSYEKL. V was cut by 3 bases and J by 6 bases, with 23 bases left in between. This CDR3 region has 17 residues. For the CDR3, the DNA is TGCGCCAGCAGCCATTTTGCAGGGAGGGAAAAAAAGTCTGAAGCTTTCTTT. Its protein is CASSHFAGREKKSEAFF.

The chain has TRBV7-2 and TRBJ2-5; no firm D call. CDR1 and CDR2 (germline): SGHTA, FQGNSA. The CDR3 length is 15 residues. V was cut by 8 bases and J by 1 base, with 17 bases left in between. CDR3 sequence: CASGRPIPAQETQYF. CDR3 DNA sequence: TGTGCCAGCGGGCGCCCAATTCCGGCCCAAGAGACCCAGTACTTC.

With respect to this clone: This may stem from a read error, because a much larger clone lies one nucleotide away. The identical CDR3 is also encoded by other nucleotide sequences in the sample. The chain employs TRBV12-3 or TRBV12-4 and TRBJ2-6; no reliable D call. The CDR3 consists of 13 residues. The CDR3 nucleotides are TGTGCCAGCAGCTTAGGGGGGGCCAACGTCCTGACTTTC. It yields the protein CASSLGGANVLTF.

The chain joins TRBV29-1 to TRBJ2-7; tentatively, D is TRBD2 (5 bases). The CDR3 runs to 12 residues. Germline CDR1 reads SQVTM; CDR2 reads ANQGSEA. V lost 7 bases and J lost 5, with 15 bases in between. CDR3 amino acids: CSAGVVAHEQYF. The CDR3 DNA reads as TGCAGCGCCGGGGTGGTCGCCCACGAGCAGTACTTC.